This record looks at one T cell receptor beta chain sequence and its context. No cognate antigen has been identified for it. The record has no base qualities; no much larger clone is one base away. Peripheral blood CD8+ and CD4+ T cells from healthy donors, Susac syndrome patients and multiple sclerosis patients were profiled by high-throughput TCR beta sequencing. Treatment-naive patients with stable or active relapsing-remitting disease fulfilling revised McDonald criteria were used as multiple sclerosis controls. Bulk CD8+ and CD4+ T cells were purified by magnetic negative isolation, while CD8+ TEMRA cells were enriched using FACS. Blood was drawn into EDTA tubes, processed within 24 hours, and PBMCs were isolated by density gradient centrifugation. PBMCs intended for TCR sequencing were cryopreserved in liquid nitrogen and thawed later in a water bath at 37 degrees C. The sorted or isolated CD4+, CD8+ and CD8+ TEMRA cells had a purity of 90% or higher.

Its CDR3 holds 15 amino acids, cysteine through phenylalanine. The entry retains the CDR3 DNA only, 45 bases that are in frame from base 1. V loses 3 bases, J loses 8 bases, and the germline ends lie 17 bases apart. CDR1 and CDR2, looked up from the germline V gene, are KGHSH and LQKENI. These data belong to a study of CD8 T cells in Susac syndrome (dated by TCRdb to the late 2010s). Some background on the complete study: The study used repertoire sequencing to test whether antigen drove CD8+ T cell activation and differentiation in Susac syndrome. Clonality of the CD8+ T cell repertoire was compared between more than 10 healthy donors, about 14 Susac syndrome patients and under 19 multiple sclerosis patients. Here is what the overall study found, with its caveats: The TCR sequencing and HLA analysis was acknowledged to have included a relatively small number of individuals.

RNA was extracted using the RNeasy kit, and about 0.45 to 1 microgram was reverse transcribed with random hexamers. The immunoSEQ multiplex PCR assay, which covers 54 Vbeta and 13 Jbeta segments, was used to amplify TCR beta CDR3 regions. PCR amplification bias was corrected by using a synthetic template baseline for primer optimization and computational correction. The study's own analysis went as follows. Reads were assigned to V, D and J genes according to IMGT and analyzed in immunoSEQ Analyzer, with only productive sequences retained. Clonality was computed as one minus Shannon entropy normalized by log2 of the number of productive unique sequences. Public and private clones were assessed among the 100 most prevalent clones of each patient and control. Susac-specific clones were defined as absent from healthy and MS cohorts, 850 to 1,300 published viral clones and other ImmuneACCESS disease sequences. TCRdb reworked the public reads: Q25 trimming with fastp, MiXCR clone assembly, productive beta chains retained. Each CDR3 protein gets just one entry, which takes the most common genes and DNA from the rows behind it. For this entry, the V and J calls and clone size follow TCRdb and not the study's own pipeline. In this sample the table shows 100,000 to 150,000 distinct CDR3 sequences, around 75% of which occur a single time. The ten largest make up more than 0.5% of the sample.

This clonotype originated in a human donor with multiple sclerosis. The rearranged segments are TRBV18 and TRBJ2-1, with no confident D gene call. Sequencing was carried out using CD8+ T cells from PBMCs. The DNA is as follows: TGTGCCAGCTCACCGGGTGGGGTTCTTACGCATGAGCAGTTCTTC. Its protein product is CASSPGGVLTHEQFF.